The 9 T cell receptor beta chains given below trace back to one sample, sequenced in a study of blood T cell repertoires in COVID-19. Libraries were prepared by immunoSEQ multiplex PCR; TCRdb keeps only in-frame clonotypes and omits some of them. The sample carries about 59,000 clones, less than 80% recorded once. Sequenced: peripheral blood. Every receptor here comes from a man aged 55 to 70 with acute or convalescent COVID-19.

This chain links TRBV5-1 with TRBJ2-3; 8 positions agree with TRBD2. Per the germline V gene, CDR1 is SGHRS and CDR2 is YFSETQ. CDR3 size: 13 residues. After removal of 4 bases from V and 5 bases from J, the junction contained 3 bases not matched to a gene. For the CDR3, the DNA is TGCGCCAGCAGCCCCAGCGGGAGAGATACGCAGTATTTT. Translating gives CASSPSGRDTQYF.

The J gene is TRBJ1-2, the V gene TRBV5-6; D gene uncertain. Germline CDR1 and CDR2: SGHDT and YYEEEE. V shed 4 bases and J shed 0 bases, with 10 bases lying between them. This CDR3 is built from 14 residues. CDR3 nucleotide sequence: TGTGCCAGCAGCCCCGGGTATTCTAACTATGGCTACACCTTC. The encoded protein is CASSPGYSNYGYTF.

This clone occurred a few times. Different DNA sequences within this sample yield the same CDR3. The rearrangement joins TRBV3-1 (or the pseudogene TRBV3-2) to TRBJ2-7, with 11 bases matching TRBD2. The junction had 4 bases not matched to a gene; V was cut back by 4 bases and J by 2 bases. The V gene's germline CDR1 is LGHDT and CDR2 YNNKEL (reference sequence). The CDR3 loop spans 15 amino acids. The CDR3 DNA follows: TGTGCCAGCAGCCCCAGACTAGCGGGGCCCTACGAGCAGTACTTC. It translates to CASSPRLAGPYEQYF.

The CDR3 here is CASSQDPGGGSGNTIYF. The CDR3 nucleotides read TGCGCCAGCAGCCAAGATCCCGGGGGTGGGTCTGGAAACACCATATATTTT. The chain has TRBV4-3 and TRBJ1-3; D is perhaps TRBD1 (5 bases). This CDR3 contains 17 residues. Trimming pared 0 bases from V and 1 base from J, leaving 13 bases between. CDR1 LGHNA and CDR2 YSLEER come from the germline V gene.

This clone showed up just once. This chain uses TRBV2 with TRBJ1-2; 8 positions agree with TRBD1. This CDR3 is built from 15 residues. CDR1 is SNHLY, CDR2 FYNNEI, per germline. J lost 8 bases, V lost 6 bases, and 14 bases had no gene match. CDR3 in DNA: TGTGCCAGCAGCGTAGCCGACAGGGGACGAGGGGGCTACACCTTC. Translating gives CASSVADRGRGGYTF.

The chain recombines TRBV7-8 with TRBJ1-5; D may be TRBD1 (6 bases). The CDR3 extends over 15 amino acids. Germline CDR1 reads SGHVS; CDR2 reads FQNEAQ. Trimming stripped 6 bases from V and 3 bases from J, with 15 bases between. The DNA for the CDR3 is TGTGCCAGCAGAAAAGGAGCAGGGGTCAATCAGCCCCAGCATTTT. This gives the protein CASRKGAGVNQPQHF.

The rearrangement links TRBV9 to TRBJ2-3, with D tentatively TRBD2 (6 bases). CDR1 and CDR2 from the germline V gene are SGDLS and YYNGEE. V lost 0 bases to trimming and J lost 2 bases, with 16 bases between them. The CDR3 runs to 17 residues. The DNA for the CDR3 is TGTGCCAGCAGCGTAGGACCGTCAGGAGGGTTCACAGATACGCAGTATTTT. Amino acid sequence: CASSVGPSGGFTDTQYF.

The gene calls are TRBV28 and TRBJ1-5; tentative D call: TRBD1 (5 bases). Trimming took 5 bases from V and 7 from J, leaving 18 bases between them. The germline gives CDR1 MDHEN, CDR2 SYDVKM. The CDR3 runs to 15 residues. The CDR3 nucleotides read TGTGCCAGCAGTGTGCTGTTGGGGGGGAACCAGCCCCAGCATTTT. As protein: CASSVLLGGNQPQHF.

This chain joins TRBV6-2 or TRBV6-3 and TRBJ2-7; tentatively, D is TRBD2 (6 bases). Germline V gene lookup returns CDR1 MNHEY and CDR2 SVGEGT. This CDR3 has 14 residues. V was pared by 6 bases and J by 2 bases, with 14 bases between. The CDR3 spells CASSPPRGAYEQYF. The CDR3 DNA sequence: TGTGCCAGCAGCCCCCCGCGGGGCGCCTACGAGCAGTACTTC.